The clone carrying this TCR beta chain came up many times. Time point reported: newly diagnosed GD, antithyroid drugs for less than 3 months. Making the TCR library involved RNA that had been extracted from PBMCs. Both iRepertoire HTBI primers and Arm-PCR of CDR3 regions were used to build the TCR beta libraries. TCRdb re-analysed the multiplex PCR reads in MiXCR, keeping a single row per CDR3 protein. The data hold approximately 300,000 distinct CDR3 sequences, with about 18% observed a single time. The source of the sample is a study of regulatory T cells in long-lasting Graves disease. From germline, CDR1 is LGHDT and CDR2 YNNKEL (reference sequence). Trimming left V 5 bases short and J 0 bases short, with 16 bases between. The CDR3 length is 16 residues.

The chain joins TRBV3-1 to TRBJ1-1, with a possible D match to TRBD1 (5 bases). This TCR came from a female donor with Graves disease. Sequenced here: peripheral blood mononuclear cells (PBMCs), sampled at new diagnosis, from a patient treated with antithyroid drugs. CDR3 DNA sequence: TGTGCCAGCAGCGAGCAGAGGGGTATCATGAACACTGAAGCTTTCTTT. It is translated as CASSEQRGIMNTEAFF. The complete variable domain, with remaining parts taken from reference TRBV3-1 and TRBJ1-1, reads DTAVSQTPKYLVTQMGNDKSIKCEQNLGHDTMYWYKQDSKKFLKIMFSYNNKELIINETVPNRFSPKSPDKAHLNLHINSLELGDSAVYFCASSEQRGIMNTEAFFGQGTRLTVV.